This is a list of T cell receptor beta chains from one sample in a study of blood T cell repertoires in COVID-19. TCRdb's table, derived via immunoSEQ multiplex PCR, lists solely in-frame clones and lacks some. The repertoire has some 200,000 clones, around 90% of them found once; the top ten carry approximately 8%. Input material: PBMCs or T cells enriched from blood (not recorded which). The receptor set was obtained from a woman younger than 30 who had recovered from COVID-19. CDR3s include the opening cysteine and the closing phenylalanine or tryptophan. A D gene is named only where the DNA matches it firmly. Clone size is given for some rows only: seen once, a few or many times, or a class if the clone is expanded.

J gene	clone size	V gene	CDR3 length	D gene	CDR3 protein	CDR3 DNA
TRBJ2-2	-	TRBV6-5	16	-	CASSWAGTPNTGELFF	TGTGCCAGCAGTTGGGCCGGGACACCAAACACCGGGGAGCTGTTTTTT
TRBJ2-1	-	TRBV25-1	15	TRBD2	CASSEGTSGNNEQFF	TGTGCCAGCAGCGAAGGGACTAGCGGTAACAATGAGCAGTTCTTC
TRBJ1-1	-	TRBV3-1/TRBV3-2	15	-	CASSQKGQGESEAFF	TGTGCCAGCAGCCAAAAGGGGCAGGGTGAATCTGAAGCTTTCTTT
TRBJ1-1	-	TRBV11-2	14	TRBD1	CASSSNRGHTEAFF	TGTGCCAGCAGCTCGAACAGGGGGCATACTGAAGCTTTCTTT
TRBJ1-2	once	TRBV6-5	13	-	CASMRKSGGACTF	TGTGCCAGCATGCGGAAGTCGGGGGGGGCCTGCACCTTC
TRBJ1-6	-	TRBV4-1	16	TRBD1	CASSQVWGQVNSPLHF	TGCGCCAGCAGCCAAGTTTGGGGACAGGTTAATTCACCCCTCCACTTT
TRBJ2-1	-	TRBV11-3	16	TRBD1	CASSLTDRELMHEQFF	TGTGCCAGCAGCTTAACAGACAGGGAATTAATGCATGAGCAGTTCTTC
TRBJ1-5	-	TRBV29-1	13	TRBD1	CSVAPTGNQPQHF	TGCAGCGTTGCTCCGACAGGGAATCAGCCCCAGCATTTT
TRBJ2-7	-	TRBV6-6	13	-	CASNRQDSYEQYF	TGTGCCAGCAACCGACAGGACTCCTACGAGCAGTACTTC
TRBJ1-1	once	TRBV30	14	-	CAWDTQGWNTEAFF	TGTGCCTGGGATACACAGGGCTGGAACACTGAAGCTTTCTTT
TRBJ2-2	-	TRBV19	16	TRBD2	CASSFLAGLDTGELFF	TGTGCCAGTAGTTTCCTAGCGGGGTTGGACACCGGGGAGCTGTTTTTT
TRBJ2-2	-	TRBV7-9	15	TRBD2	CASSSGLAGTGELFF	TGTGCCAGCAGCTCGGGACTAGCGGGGACCGGGGAGCTGTTTTTT
TRBJ1-3	-	TRBV30	14	-	CACQGGGTGNTIYF	TGTGCCTGCCAAGGGGGGGGAACTGGAAACACCATATATTTT
TRBJ1-1	-	TRBV5-6	13	-	CASSLSLQDEAFF	TGTGCCAGCAGCCTAAGCCTACAGGATGAAGCTTTCTTT
TRBJ1-5	-	TRBV12-5	17	-	CASGLVAFVQDNQPQHF	TGTGCTAGTGGTTTGGTAGCATTTGTCCAGGACAATCAGCCCCAGCATTTT
TRBJ1-6	-	TRBV6-2/TRBV6-3	12	-	CASSRRGYPLHF	TGTGCCAGCAGCCGACGGGGGTACCCCCTCCACTTT
TRBJ2-2	-	TRBV19	16	TRBD1	CASSAQTGAYTGELFF	TGTGCCAGTAGTGCACAAACAGGGGCGTACACCGGGGAGCTGTTTTTT
TRBJ2-7	-	TRBV5-6	13	TRBD1	CASSRTGFDEQYF	TGTGCCAGCAGCAGGACAGGGTTTGACGAGCAGTACTTC
TRBJ1-1	once	TRBV5-1	17	-	CASSLTPRSRGNTEAFF	TGCGCCAGCAGCTTGACGCCGCGGTCTCGGGGGAACACTGAAGCTTTCTTT
TRBJ1-1	-	TRBV6-5	12	TRBD1	CASSYGTGEAFF	TGTGCCAGCAGTTACGGGACAGGGGAAGCTTTCTTT
TRBJ1-3	-	TRBV7-9	17	-	CASSMGAQQLSGNTIYF	TGTGCCAGCAGCATGGGGGCCCAACAACTCTCTGGAAACACCATATATTTT
TRBJ2-7	-	TRBV4-1	15	TRBD1	CASSQGWDRPYEQYF	TGCGCCAGCAGCCAAGGGTGGGACAGGCCCTACGAGCAGTACTTC
TRBJ1-6	-	TRBV7-2	16	-	CASSLWGGVGGSPLHF	TGTGCCAGCAGCCTCTGGGGGGGAGTTGGTGGTTCACCCCTCCACTTT
TRBJ2-1	-	TRBV28	13	-	CASEDRVVDEQFF	TGTGCCAGTGAGGACAGAGTCGTCGATGAGCAGTTCTTC
TRBJ1-5	-	TRBV3-1/TRBV3-2	14	-	CASSQGSGNQPQHF	TGTGCCAGCAGCCAAGGGTCAGGGAATCAGCCCCAGCATTTT
TRBJ1-2	-	TRBV11-2	13	-	CASSTGSEGGYTF	TGTGCCAGTTCTACAGGGAGTGAAGGAGGCTACACCTTC
TRBJ2-7	-	TRBV5-5	16	-	CASSLIPRQVPYEQYF	TGTGCCAGCAGCTTGATTCCAAGACAGGTCCCCTACGAGCAGTACTTC
TRBJ2-7	-	TRBV7-3	14	TRBD1	CASSDRGALNEQYF	TGTGCCAGCAGCGACAGGGGAGCCCTCAACGAGCAGTACTTC
TRBJ1-1	-	TRBV6-5	14	-	CASSLNRQNTEAFF	TGTGCCAGCAGCTTAAACCGACAGAACACTGAAGCTTTCTTT
TRBJ2-7	once	TRBV7-6	15	-	CASSFGTGGFYEQYF	TGTGCCAGCAGCTTCGGTACCGGCGGATTCTACGAGCAGTACTTC
TRBJ1-5	-	TRBV20-1	12	-	CSASTVNQPQHF	TGCAGTGCTAGTACAGTTAATCAGCCCCAGCATTTT
TRBJ2-3	-	TRBV3-1/TRBV3-2	15	-	CASSQDLSYTDTQYF	TGTGCCAGCAGCCAAGATCTGTCCTACACAGATACGCAGTATTTT
TRBJ1-5	-	TRBV2	20	-	CASSETSGTPVGHSNQPQHF	TGTGCCAGCAGTGAAACCAGTGGCACACCGGTGGGGCATAGCAATCAGCCCCAGCATTTT
TRBJ2-2	few	TRBV6-6	16	-	CASSRLRGGSTGELFF	TGTGCCAGCAGTCGACTCCGTGGGGGGAGTACCGGGGAGCTGTTTTTT
TRBJ2-2	-	TRBV7-9	15	-	CASSWGQLNTGELFF	TGTGCCAGCAGCTGGGGACAACTGAACACCGGGGAGCTGTTTTTT
TRBJ1-2	-	TRBV5-6	15	-	CASRTGFVEGYGYTF	TGTGCCAGTAGAACAGGGTTTGTAGAAGGATATGGCTACACCTTC
TRBJ1-2	-	TRBV5-1	11	TRBD1	CANRTGRGYTF	TGCGCCAACCGGACAGGGCGAGGCTACACCTTC
TRBJ2-7	-	TRBV29-1	14	TRBD2	CSVDRSSGDYEQYF	TGCAGCGTTGATCGGTCTAGCGGGGACTACGAGCAGTACTTC
TRBJ2-5	-	TRBV5-1	13	-	CASSSANKETQYF	TGCGCCAGCAGCTCCGCTAATAAAGAGACCCAGTACTTC
TRBJ2-3	few	TRBV3-1/TRBV3-2	19	TRBD2	CASSQVSSSGGPSTDTQYF	TGTGCCAGCAGCCAAGTCTCGTCGAGCGGGGGACCTAGCACAGATACGCAGTATTTT
TRBJ2-2	-	TRBV18	16	TRBD1	CASSRRTGGNTGELFF	TGTGCCAGCTCACGTCGGACAGGGGGGAACACCGGGGAGCTGTTTTTT
TRBJ2-7	once	TRBV13	14	-	CASSFRVEEGEQYF	TGTGCCAGCAGCTTTCGGGTAGAGGAGGGCGAGCAGTACTTC
TRBJ2-7	-	TRBV4-1	14	-	CASSQDEQAYEQYF	TGCGCCAGCAGCCAAGATGAACAGGCCTACGAGCAGTACTTC
TRBJ2-2	-	TRBV27	16	-	CASSFGGQINTGELFF	TGTGCCAGCAGCTTCGGGGGGCAGATTAACACCGGGGAGCTGTTTTTT
TRBJ2-7	-	TRBV27	15	TRBD1	CASSISGDRSYEQYF	TGTGCCAGCAGTATTTCCGGGGACAGGTCCTACGAGCAGTACTTC
TRBJ1-1	-	TRBV3-1/TRBV3-2	15	TRBD1	CASSQGTGRRTEAFF	TGTGCCAGCAGCCAAGGGACAGGGCGGCGCACTGAAGCTTTCTTT
TRBJ1-2	-	TRBV2	17	-	CASSDPVFRTDLSGYTF	TGTGCCAGCAGTGATCCAGTTTTTAGGACAGATCTCTCTGGCTACACCTTC
TRBJ2-7	once	TRBV28	14	-	CASSTYKGSYEQYF	TGTGCCAGCAGCACATATAAGGGGTCCTACGAGCAGTACTTC
TRBJ2-2	-	TRBV6-5	14	-	CASLSDMRAGELFF	TGTGCCAGCCTTTCGGATATGAGGGCCGGGGAGCTGTTTTTT
TRBJ2-3	few	TRBV7-6	15	TRBD1	CASSLRTGSTDTQYF	TGTGCCAGCAGCTTAAGGACAGGCAGCACAGATACGCAGTATTTT
TRBJ2-3	-	TRBV5-1	13	-	CASSSTSTDTQYF	TGCGCCAGCTCATCTACTAGCACAGATACGCAGTATTTT
TRBJ1-3	-	TRBV18	16	-	CASSPKGGETGNTIYF	TGTGCCAGCTCACCAAAAGGGGGTGAAACTGGAAACACCATATATTTT
TRBJ2-1	-	TRBV11-2	17	TRBD2	CASSLVGQAGVSGEQFF	TGTGCCAGCAGCTTAGTTGGTCAAGCGGGGGTGAGTGGTGAGCAGTTCTTC